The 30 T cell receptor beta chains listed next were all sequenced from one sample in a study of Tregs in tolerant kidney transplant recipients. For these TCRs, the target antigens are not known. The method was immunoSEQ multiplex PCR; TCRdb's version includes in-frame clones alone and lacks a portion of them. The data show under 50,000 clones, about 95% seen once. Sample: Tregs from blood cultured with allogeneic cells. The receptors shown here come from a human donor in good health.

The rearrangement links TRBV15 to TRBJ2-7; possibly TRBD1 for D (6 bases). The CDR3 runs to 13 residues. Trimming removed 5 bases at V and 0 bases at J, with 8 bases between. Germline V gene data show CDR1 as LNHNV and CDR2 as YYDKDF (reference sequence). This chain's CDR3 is CATSRDTSYEQYF. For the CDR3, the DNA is TGTGCCACCAGCCGGGACACCTCCTACGAGCAGTACTTC.

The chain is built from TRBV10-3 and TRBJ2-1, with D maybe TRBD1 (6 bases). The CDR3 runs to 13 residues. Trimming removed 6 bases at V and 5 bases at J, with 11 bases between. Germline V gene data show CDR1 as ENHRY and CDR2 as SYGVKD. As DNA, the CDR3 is TGTGCCATCAGCAGGACAGCCAACAATGAGCAGTTCTTC. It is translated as CAISRTANNEQFF.

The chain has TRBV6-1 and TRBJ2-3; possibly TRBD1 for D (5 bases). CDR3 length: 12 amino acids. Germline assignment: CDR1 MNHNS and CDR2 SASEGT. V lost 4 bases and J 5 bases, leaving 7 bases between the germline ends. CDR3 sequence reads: CASSGQRDTQYF. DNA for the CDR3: TGTGCCAGCAGTGGACAGAGAGATACGCAGTATTTT.

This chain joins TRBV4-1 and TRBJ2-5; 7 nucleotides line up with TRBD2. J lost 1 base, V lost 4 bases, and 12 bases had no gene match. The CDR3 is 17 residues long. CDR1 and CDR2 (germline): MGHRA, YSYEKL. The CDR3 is CASSLGAIAGFQETQYF. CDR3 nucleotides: TGCGCCAGCAGCCTAGGGGCGATAGCGGGTTTCCAAGAGACCCAGTACTTC.

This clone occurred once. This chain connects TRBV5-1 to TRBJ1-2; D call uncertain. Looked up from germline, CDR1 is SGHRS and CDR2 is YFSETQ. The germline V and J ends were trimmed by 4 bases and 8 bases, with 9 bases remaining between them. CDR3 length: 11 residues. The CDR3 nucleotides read TGCGCCAGCAGCCTAAACGAGGGCTACACCTTC. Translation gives CASSLNEGYTF.

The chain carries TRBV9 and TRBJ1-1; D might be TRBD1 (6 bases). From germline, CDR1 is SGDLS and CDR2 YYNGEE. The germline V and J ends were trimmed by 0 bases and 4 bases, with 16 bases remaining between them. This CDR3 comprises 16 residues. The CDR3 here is CASSVGLGGVGTEAFF. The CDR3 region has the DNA TGTGCCAGCAGCGTAGGTCTTGGGGGCGTGGGCACTGAAGCTTTCTTT.

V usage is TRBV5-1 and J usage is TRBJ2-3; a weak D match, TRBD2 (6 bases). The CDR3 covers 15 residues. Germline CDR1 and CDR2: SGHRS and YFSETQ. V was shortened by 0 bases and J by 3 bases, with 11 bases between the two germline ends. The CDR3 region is CASSLAGVGTDTQYF. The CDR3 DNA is TGCGCCAGCAGCTTGGCGGGAGTGGGTACAGATACGCAGTATTTT.

This CDR3 reads CASSLEGYGYTF. The DNA of the CDR3 is TGCGCCAGCAGCTTGGAAGGGTACGGCTACACCTTC. The rearrangement links TRBV5-1 to TRBJ1-2; no reliable D call. V was clipped by 0 bases and J by 8 bases, with 8 bases between them. The germline gives CDR1 SGHRS, CDR2 YFSETQ. The CDR3 contains 12 residues.

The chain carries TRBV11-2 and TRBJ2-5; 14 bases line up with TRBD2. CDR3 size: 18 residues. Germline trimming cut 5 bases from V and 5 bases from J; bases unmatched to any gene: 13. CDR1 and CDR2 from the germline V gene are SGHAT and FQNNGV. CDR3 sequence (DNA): TGTGCCAGCAGCGTGACTAGCGGGAGGGCCACGGTCTTGGAGACCCAGTACTTC. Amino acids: CASSVTSGRATVLETQYF.

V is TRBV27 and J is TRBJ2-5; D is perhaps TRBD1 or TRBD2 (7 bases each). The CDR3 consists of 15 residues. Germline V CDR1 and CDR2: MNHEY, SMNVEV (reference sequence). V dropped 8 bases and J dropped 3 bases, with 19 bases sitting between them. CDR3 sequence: CASARGRGREETQYF. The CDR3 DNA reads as TGTGCCAGCGCCCGGGGGAGGGGGCGCGAAGAGACCCAGTACTTC.

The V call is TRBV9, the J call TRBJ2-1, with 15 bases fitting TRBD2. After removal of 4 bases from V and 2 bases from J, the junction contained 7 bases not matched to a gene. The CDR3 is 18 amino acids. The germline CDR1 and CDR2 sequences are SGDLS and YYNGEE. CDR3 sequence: CASSSRTSGRGTYNEQFF. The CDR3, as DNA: TGTGCCAGCAGCTCCCGGACTAGCGGGAGGGGTACCTACAATGAGCAGTTCTTC.

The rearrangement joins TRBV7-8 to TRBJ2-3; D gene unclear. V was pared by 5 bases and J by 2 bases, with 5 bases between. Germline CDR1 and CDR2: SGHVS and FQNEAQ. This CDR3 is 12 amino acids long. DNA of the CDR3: TGTGCCAGCAGCCGACACACAGATACGCAGTATTTT. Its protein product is CASSRHTDTQYF.

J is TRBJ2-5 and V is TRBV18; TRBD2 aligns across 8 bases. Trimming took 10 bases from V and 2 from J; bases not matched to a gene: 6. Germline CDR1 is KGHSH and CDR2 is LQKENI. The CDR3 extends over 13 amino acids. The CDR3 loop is CATGGGQQETQYF. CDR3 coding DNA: TGTGCCACCGGGGGGGGGCAGCAAGAGACCCAGTACTTC.

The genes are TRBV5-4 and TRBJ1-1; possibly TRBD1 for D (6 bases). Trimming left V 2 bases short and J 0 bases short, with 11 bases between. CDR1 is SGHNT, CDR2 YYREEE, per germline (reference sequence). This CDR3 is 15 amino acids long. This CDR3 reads CASSFGGQMNTEAFF. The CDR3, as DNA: TGTGCCAGCAGCTTCGGTGGACAGATGAACACTGAAGCTTTCTTT. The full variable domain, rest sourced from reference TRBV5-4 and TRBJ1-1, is ETGVTQSPTHLIKTRGQQVTLRCSSQSGHNTVSWYQQALGQGPQFIFQYYREEENGRGNFPPRFSGLQFPNYSSELNVNALELDDSALYLCASSFGGQMNTEAFFGQGTRLTVV.

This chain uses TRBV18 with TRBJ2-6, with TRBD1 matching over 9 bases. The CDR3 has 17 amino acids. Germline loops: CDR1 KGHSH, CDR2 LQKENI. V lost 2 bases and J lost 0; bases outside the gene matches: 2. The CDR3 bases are TGTGCCAGCTCACCATCGACAGGGGGCTCTGGGGCCAACGTCCTGACTTTC. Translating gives CASSPSTGGSGANVLTF.

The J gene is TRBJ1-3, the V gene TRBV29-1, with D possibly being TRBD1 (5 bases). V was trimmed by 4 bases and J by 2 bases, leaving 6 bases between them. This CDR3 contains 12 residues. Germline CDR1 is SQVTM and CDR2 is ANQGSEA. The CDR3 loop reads CSVAGTGNTIYF. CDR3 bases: TGCAGCGTTGCAGGGACTGGAAACACCATATATTTT.

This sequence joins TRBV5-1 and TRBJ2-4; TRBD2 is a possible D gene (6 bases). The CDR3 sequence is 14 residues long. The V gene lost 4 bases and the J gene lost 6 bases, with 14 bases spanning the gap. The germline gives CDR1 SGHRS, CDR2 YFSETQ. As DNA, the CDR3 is TGCGCCAGCAGCACTGGACGGGGGAGAAACATTCAGTACTTC. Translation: CASSTGRGRNIQYF.

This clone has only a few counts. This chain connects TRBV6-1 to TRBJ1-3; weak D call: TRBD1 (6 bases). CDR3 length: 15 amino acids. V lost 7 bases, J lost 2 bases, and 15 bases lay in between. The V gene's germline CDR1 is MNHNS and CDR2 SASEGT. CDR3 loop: CASITPRGPGNTIYF. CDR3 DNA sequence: TGTGCCAGCATCACCCCCCGGGGGCCTGGAAACACCATATATTTT.

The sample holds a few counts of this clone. In nucleotides, the CDR3 is TGTGCCAGCAGTGAACCTGGGACGGATACGCAGTATTTT. This translates into CASSEPGTDTQYF. The rearrangement links TRBV6-1 to TRBJ2-3; D assignment may be TRBD1 or TRBD2 (5 bases each). V gave up 2 bases and J gave up 6 bases, with 9 bases separating them. This CDR3 has 13 amino acids. The germline gives CDR1 MNHNS, CDR2 SASEGT.

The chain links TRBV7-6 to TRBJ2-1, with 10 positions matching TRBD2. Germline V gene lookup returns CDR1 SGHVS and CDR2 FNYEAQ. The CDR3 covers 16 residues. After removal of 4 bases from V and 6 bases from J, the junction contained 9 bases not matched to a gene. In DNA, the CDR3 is TGTGCCAGCAGCTCAGAGCAGCGGGGGGGCCGCAATGAGCAGTTCTTC. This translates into CASSSEQRGGRNEQFF.

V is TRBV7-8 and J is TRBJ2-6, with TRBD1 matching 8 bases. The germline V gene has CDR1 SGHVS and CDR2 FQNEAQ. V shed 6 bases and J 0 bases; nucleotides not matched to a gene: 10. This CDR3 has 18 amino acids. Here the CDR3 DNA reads TGTGCCAGCAGTTTAAGGGGACAGGTAACCTCTGGGGCCAACGTCCTGACTTTC. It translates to CASSLRGQVTSGANVLTF. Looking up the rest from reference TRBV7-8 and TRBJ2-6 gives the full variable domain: GAGVSQSPRYKVAKRGQDVALRCDPISGHVSLFWYQQALGQGPEFLTYFQNEAQLDKSGLPSDRFFAERPEGSVSTLKIQRTQQEDSAVYLCASSLRGQVTSGANVLTFGAGSRLTVL.

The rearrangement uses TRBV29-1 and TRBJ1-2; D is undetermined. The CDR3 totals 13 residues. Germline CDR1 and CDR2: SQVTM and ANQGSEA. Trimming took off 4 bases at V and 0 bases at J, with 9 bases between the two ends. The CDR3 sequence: CSVVWEANYGYTF. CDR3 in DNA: TGCAGCGTTGTGTGGGAAGCTAACTATGGCTACACCTTC.

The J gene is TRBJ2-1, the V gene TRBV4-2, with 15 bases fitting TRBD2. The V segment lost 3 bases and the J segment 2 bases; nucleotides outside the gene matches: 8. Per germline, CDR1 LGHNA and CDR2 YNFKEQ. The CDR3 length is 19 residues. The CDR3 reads CASSQWEGLAGGAYNEQFF. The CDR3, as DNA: TGTGCCAGCAGCCAGTGGGAGGGACTAGCGGGAGGAGCCTACAATGAGCAGTTCTTC.

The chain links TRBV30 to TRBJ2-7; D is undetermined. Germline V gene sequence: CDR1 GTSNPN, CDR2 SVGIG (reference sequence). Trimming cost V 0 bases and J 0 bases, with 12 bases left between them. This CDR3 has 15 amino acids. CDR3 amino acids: CAWSVPNSYSYEQYF. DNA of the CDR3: TGTGCCTGGAGTGTACCCAACAGCTACTCCTACGAGCAGTACTTC.

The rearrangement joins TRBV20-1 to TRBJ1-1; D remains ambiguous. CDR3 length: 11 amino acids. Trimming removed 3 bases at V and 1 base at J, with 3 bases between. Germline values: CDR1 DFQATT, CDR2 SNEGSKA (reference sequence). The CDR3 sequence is CSASPNTEAFF. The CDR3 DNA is TGCAGTGCTAGTCCGAACACTGAAGCTTTCTTT.

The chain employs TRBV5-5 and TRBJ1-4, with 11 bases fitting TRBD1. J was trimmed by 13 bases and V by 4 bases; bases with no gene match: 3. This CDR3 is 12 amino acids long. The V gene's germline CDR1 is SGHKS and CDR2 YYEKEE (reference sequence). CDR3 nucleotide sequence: TGTGCCAGCAGCCGGGGGACAGGGGGACTGTTTTTT. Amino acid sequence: CASSRGTGGLFF. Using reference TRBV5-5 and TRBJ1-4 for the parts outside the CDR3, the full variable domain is DAGVTQSPTHLIKTRGQQVTLRCSPISGHKSVSWYQQVLGQGPQFIFQYYEKEERGRGNFPDRFSARQFPNYSSELNVNALLLGDSALYLCASSRGTGGLFFGSGTQLSVL.

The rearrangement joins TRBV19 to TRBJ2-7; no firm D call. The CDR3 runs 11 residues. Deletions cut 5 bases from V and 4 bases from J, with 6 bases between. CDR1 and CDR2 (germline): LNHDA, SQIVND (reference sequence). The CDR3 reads CASSGLYEQYF. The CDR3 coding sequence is TGTGCCAGTAGTGGGCTATACGAGCAGTACTTC. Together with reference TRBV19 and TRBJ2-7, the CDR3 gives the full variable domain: DGGITQSPKYLFRKEGQNVTLSCEQNLNHDAMYWYRQDPGQGLRLIYYSQIVNDFQKGDIAEGYSVSREKKESFPLTVTSAQKNPTAFYLCASSGLYEQYFGPGTRLTVT.

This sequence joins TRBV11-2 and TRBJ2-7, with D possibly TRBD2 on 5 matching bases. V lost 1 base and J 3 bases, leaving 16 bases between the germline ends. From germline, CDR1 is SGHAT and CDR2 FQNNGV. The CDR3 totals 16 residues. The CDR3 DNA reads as TGTGCCAGCAGCTTAGTAACGGGGTCAGGTATCTACGAGCAGTACTTC. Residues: CASSLVTGSGIYEQYF.

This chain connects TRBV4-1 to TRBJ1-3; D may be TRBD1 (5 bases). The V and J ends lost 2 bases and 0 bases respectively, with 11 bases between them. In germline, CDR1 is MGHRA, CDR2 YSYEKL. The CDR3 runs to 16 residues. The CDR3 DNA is TGCGCCAGCAGCCAATCCGGACAATCCTCTGGAAACACCATATATTTT. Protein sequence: CASSQSGQSSGNTIYF.

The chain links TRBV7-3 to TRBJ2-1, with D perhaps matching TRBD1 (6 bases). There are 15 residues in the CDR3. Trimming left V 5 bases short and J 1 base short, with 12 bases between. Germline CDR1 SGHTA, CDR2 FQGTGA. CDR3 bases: TGTGCCAGCAGCGACACAGGGCATTCCTACAATGAGCAGTTCTTC. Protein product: CASSDTGHSYNEQFF.